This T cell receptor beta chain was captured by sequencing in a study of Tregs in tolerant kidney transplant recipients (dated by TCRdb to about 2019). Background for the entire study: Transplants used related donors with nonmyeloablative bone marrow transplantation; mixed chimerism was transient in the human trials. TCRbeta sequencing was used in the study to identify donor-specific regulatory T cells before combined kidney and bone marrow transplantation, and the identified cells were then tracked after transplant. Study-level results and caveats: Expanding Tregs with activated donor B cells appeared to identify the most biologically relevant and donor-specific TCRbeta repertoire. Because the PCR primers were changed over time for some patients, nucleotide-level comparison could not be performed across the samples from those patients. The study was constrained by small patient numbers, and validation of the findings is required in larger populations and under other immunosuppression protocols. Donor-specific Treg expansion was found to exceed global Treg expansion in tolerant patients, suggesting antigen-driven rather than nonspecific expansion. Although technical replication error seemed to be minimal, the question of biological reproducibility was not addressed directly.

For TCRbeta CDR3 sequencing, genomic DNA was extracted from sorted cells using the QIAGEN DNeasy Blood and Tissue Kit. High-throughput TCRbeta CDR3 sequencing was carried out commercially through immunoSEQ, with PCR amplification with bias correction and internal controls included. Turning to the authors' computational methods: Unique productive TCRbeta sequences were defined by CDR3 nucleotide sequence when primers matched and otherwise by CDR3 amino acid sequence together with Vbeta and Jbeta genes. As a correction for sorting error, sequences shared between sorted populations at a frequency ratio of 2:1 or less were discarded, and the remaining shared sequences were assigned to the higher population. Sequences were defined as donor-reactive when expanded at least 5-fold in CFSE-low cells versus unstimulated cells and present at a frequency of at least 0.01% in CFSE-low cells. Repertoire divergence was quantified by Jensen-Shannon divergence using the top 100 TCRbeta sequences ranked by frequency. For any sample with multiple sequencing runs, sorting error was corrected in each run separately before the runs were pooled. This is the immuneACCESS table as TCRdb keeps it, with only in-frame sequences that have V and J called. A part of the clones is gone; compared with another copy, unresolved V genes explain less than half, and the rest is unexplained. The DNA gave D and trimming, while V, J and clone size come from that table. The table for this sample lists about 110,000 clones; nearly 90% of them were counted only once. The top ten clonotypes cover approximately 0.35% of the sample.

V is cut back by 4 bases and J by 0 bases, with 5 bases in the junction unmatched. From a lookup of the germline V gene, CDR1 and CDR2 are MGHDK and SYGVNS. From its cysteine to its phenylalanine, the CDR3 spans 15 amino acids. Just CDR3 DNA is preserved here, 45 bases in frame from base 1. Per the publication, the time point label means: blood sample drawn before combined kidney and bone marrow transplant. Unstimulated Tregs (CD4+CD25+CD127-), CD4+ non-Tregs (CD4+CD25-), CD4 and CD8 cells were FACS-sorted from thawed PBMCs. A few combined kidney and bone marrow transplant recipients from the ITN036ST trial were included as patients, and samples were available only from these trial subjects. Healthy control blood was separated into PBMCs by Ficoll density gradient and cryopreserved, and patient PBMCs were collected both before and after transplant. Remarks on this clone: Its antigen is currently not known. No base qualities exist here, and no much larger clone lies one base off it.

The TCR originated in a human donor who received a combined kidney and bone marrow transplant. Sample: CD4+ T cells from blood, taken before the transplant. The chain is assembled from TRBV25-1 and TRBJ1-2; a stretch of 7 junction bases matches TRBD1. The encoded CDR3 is CASSAGTVTNYGYTF. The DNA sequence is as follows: TGTGCCAGCAGTGCCGGGACAGTGACTAACTATGGCTACACCTTC.